The 6 T cell receptor beta chains listed next were all sequenced from one sample in a study of shared clonotypes between healthy human individuals. The data were produced by immunoSEQ multiplex PCR, yet TCRdb's version contains in-frame clones alone and is incomplete. The data hold 300,000 or so clones, with about 74% observed a single time. Sequenced: memory CD4+ T cells sorted from blood. Subset given: CD45RA-negative fraction. The receptors shown here come from a man aged 30 to 39 in good health.

This sequence joins TRBV2 and TRBJ2-5; D may be TRBD1 (5 bases). This CDR3 has 15 amino acids. Germline-derived CDR1 and CDR2 are SNHLY and FYNNEI. The chain's CDR3 is CVYNDPGRGQETQYF. The DNA for the CDR3 is TGTGTTTATAATGACCCCGGAAGGGGCCAAGAGACCCAGTACTTC.

This chain uses TRBV11-2 with TRBJ2-7, with 10 bases identical to TRBD2. Trimming cost V 1 base and J 2 bases; bases outside gene matches: 11. CDR1 is SGHAT and CDR2 is FQNNGV in the germline V gene. This CDR3 region has 18 residues. In DNA, the CDR3 is TGTGCCAGCAGCTTAGCCCTATCTAGCGGGAGCTCTGCCTACGAGCAGTACTTC. This codes for CASSLALSSGSSAYEQYF.

The rearrangement joins TRBV25-1 to TRBJ1-5; tentatively, D is TRBD1 (5 bases). This CDR3 is built from 16 residues. V was clipped by 3 bases and J by 0 bases, with 12 bases between them. The germline gives CDR1 MGHDK, CDR2 SYGVNS. The DNA for the CDR3 is TGTGCCAGCAGTGATGGGGGATGTTATAGCAATCAGCCCCAGCATTTT. Encoded protein: CASSDGGCYSNQPQHF.

J is TRBJ2-5 and V is TRBV4-2; D gene ambiguous. From germline, CDR1 is LGHNA and CDR2 YNFKEQ. This CDR3 contains 16 residues. V lost 1 base to trimming and J lost 2 bases, with 14 bases between them. CDR3 sequence: CASSQAVLDSQETQYF. CDR3 in DNA: TGTGCCAGCAGCCAAGCGGTTTTGGATAGTCAAGAGACCCAGTACTTC.

The chain is built from TRBV9 and TRBJ2-5; a possible D gene is TRBD2 (5 bases). The CDR3 loop spans 14 amino acids. CDR1 is SGDLS and CDR2 is YYNGEE in the germline V gene. The V and J ends lost 2 bases and 5 bases respectively, with 13 bases between them. The CDR3 region is CASSVQSAGETQYF. In DNA, the CDR3 is TGTGCCAGCAGCGTTCAGTCTGCGGGCGAGACCCAGTACTTC.

The CDR3 DNA sequence: TGTGCCAGCAGCTCGCCTGGACCCGTC. It codes for CASSSPGPV. The rearrangement joins TRBV7-4 to TRBJ2-7; D is undetermined. Germline V gene sequence: CDR1 SGHVT, CDR2 SQSDAQ. This CDR3 spans 9 amino acids.